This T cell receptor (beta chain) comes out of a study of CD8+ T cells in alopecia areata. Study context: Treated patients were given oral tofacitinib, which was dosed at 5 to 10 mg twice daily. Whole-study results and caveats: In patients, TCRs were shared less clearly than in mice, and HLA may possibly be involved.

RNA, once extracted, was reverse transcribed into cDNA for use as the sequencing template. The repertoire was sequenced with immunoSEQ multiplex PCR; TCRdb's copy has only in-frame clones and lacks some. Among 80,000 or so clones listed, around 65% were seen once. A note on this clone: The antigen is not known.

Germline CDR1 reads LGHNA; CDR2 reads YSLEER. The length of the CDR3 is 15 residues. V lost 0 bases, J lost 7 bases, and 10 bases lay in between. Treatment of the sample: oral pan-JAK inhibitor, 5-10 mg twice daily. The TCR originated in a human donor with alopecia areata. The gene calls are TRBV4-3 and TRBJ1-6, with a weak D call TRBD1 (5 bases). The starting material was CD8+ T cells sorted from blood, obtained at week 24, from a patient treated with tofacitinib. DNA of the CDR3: TGCGCCAGCAGCCAAGACCGGGGGTTCAATTCACCCCTCCACTTT. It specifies CASSQDRGFNSPLHF.